This T cell receptor (beta chain) was captured by sequencing in a study of blood T cell repertoires in COVID-19. The method was immunoSEQ multiplex PCR; TCRdb's version includes in-frame clones alone and lacks a portion of them. The sample yields some 30,000 clones, 90% to 95% seen once. Germline-derived CDR1 and CDR2 are SGHAT and FQNNGV. After removal of 6 bases from V and 8 bases from J, the junction contained 14 bases not matched to a gene. The CDR3 runs 16 residues. The gene calls are TRBV11-2 and TRBJ1-4; the match to TRBD1 covers 8 bases. The sample was peripheral blood. The TCR originated in a human donor with active COVID-19. The donor label of this sample is uncertain. Written as DNA, the CDR3 is TGTGCCAGCAGTATGACTACAGGGGGTTTAGGAGAAAAACTGTTTTTT. It codes for CASSMTTGGLGEKLFF. Based on the CDR3 plus reference TRBV11-2 and TRBJ1-4, the full variable domain is EAGVAQSPRYKIIEKRQSVAFWCNPISGHATLYWYQQILGQGPKLLIQFQNNGVVDDSQLPKDRFSAERLKGVDSTLKIQPAKLEDSAVYLCASSMTTGGLGEKLFFGSGTQLSVL.